The 12 T cell receptor beta chains below all came from one sample that was sequenced in a study of blood T cell repertoires in COVID-19. Clones were sequenced by immunoSEQ multiplex PCR, and TCRdb holds only the in-frame ones, with some missing. This sample has 170,000 or so clones; around 85% occur once, and the top ten carry under 9.5%. Sequenced material: peripheral blood. The receptors come from a man aged 45 to 65 with active or convalescent COVID-19.

J is TRBJ2-1 and V is TRBV6-5; the match to TRBD1 covers 7 bases. V gave up 2 bases and J gave up 8 bases; unmatched junction bases: 3. This CDR3 contains 13 residues. Germline V lookup: CDR1 MNHEY, CDR2 SVGAGI. CDR3 protein: CASSYGGQYEQFF. For the CDR3, the DNA is TGTGCCAGCAGTTACGGGGGACAGTATGAGCAGTTCTTC.

The CDR3 DNA reads as TGTGCCACCAGTCCAGGGTTTTTGGATAGCAATCAGCCCCAGCATTTT. Translating it yields CATSPGFLDSNQPQHF. This sequence joins TRBV24-1 and TRBJ1-5, with D tentatively TRBD1 (5 bases). Trimming took 6 bases from V and 0 from J, leaving 14 bases between them. CDR3 length equals 16 residues. Germline V CDR1 and CDR2: KGHDR, SFDVKD.

This clone has a handful of counts. V usage is TRBV7-9 and J usage is TRBJ2-5; 7 bases fit TRBD1. The CDR3 is 15 residues long. The V gene's germline CDR1 is SEHNR and CDR2 FQNEAQ (reference sequence). The junction had 9 bases not matched to a gene; V was cut back by 5 bases and J by 3 bases. CDR3 nucleotide sequence: TGTGCCAGCAGCCCTCAGGACAGGATGAAAGAGACCCAGTACTTC. Translation: CASSPQDRMKETQYF. The variable domain in full, with the rest retrieved from reference TRBV7-9 and TRBJ2-5, is DTGVSQNPRHKITKRGQNVTFRCDPISEHNRLYWYRQTLGQGPEFLTYFQNEAQLEKSRLLSDRFSAERPKGSFSTLEIQRTEQGDSAMYLCASSPQDRMKETQYFGPGTRLLVL.

The table lists this clone with a count of one. This chain links TRBV5-1 with TRBJ2-1, with D maybe TRBD1 (6 bases). The CDR3 consists of 15 residues. V lost 3 bases to trimming and J lost 7 bases, with 17 bases between them. Germline CDR1 SGHRS, CDR2 YFSETQ. In DNA, the CDR3 is TGCGCCAGCAGCTCCCGGGACACTCAAGCTAATGAGCAGTTCTTC. Translation: CASSSRDTQANEQFF.

The chain joins TRBV7-6 to TRBJ2-7, with TRBD2 matching over 7 bases. The CDR3 totals 13 residues. CDR1 and CDR2 from the germline V gene are SGHVS and FNYEAQ. The junction had 7 bases not matched to a gene; V was cut back by 6 bases and J by 5 bases. Here the CDR3 reads CASSRGAGDEQYF. CDR3 bases: TGTGCCAGCAGTCGGGGTGCGGGGGACGAGCAGTACTTC. The full variable domain, in which reference TRBV7-6 and TRBJ2-7 provide the parts outside the CDR3, is GAGVSQSPRYKVTKRGQDVALRCDPISGHVSLYWYRQALGQGPEFLTYFNYEAQQDKSGLPNDRFSAERPEGSISTLTIQRTEQRDSAMYRCASSRGAGDEQYFGPGTRLTVT.

The chain combines TRBV29-1 with TRBJ1-1; D is unresolved. The germline gives CDR1 SQVTM, CDR2 ANQGSEA. The CDR3 extends over 13 amino acids. Trimming removed 4 bases from V and 0 bases from J, with 9 bases in between. The CDR3 DNA follows: TGCAGCGTTGCTCCACAGATGAACACTGAAGCTTTCTTT. It yields the protein CSVAPQMNTEAFF.

V is TRBV29-1 and J is TRBJ2-6; perhaps TRBD2 as D (6 bases). V was cut by 1 base and J by 2 bases, with 9 bases left in between. Germline V gene data show CDR1 as SQVTM and CDR2 as ANQGSEA. The CDR3 consists of 15 residues. The DNA of the CDR3 is TGCAGCGTTGAAGGGACTATCCCTGGGGCCAACGTCCTGACTTTC. Amino acids: CSVEGTIPGANVLTF.

The chain uses TRBV5-1 and TRBJ1-2; the match to TRBD1 covers 7 bases. The CDR3 length is 16 residues. The germline gives CDR1 SGHRS, CDR2 YFSETQ. Losses at the gene ends were 0 bases for V and 8 bases for J; bases not matched to a gene: 13. CDR3 loop: CASSLGDSIYEKGYTF. The CDR3, as DNA: TGCGCCAGCAGCTTGGGGGACAGCATTTACGAAAAGGGCTACACCTTC.

The rearrangement links TRBV9 to TRBJ1-1, with 7 bases aligning to TRBD1. Unmatched junction bases numbered 5, after V lost 3 bases and J lost 0 bases. CDR3 length: 15 residues. Germline CDR1 SGDLS, CDR2 YYNGEE. CDR3 coding DNA: TGTGCCAGCAGCGGATACAGGGGTATGAACACTGAAGCTTTCTTT. It specifies CASSGYRGMNTEAFF.

The chain joins TRBV3-1 (or the pseudogene TRBV3-2) to TRBJ2-4; D gene unclear. The ends were cut back, 4 bases at V and 8 bases at J, with 6 bases in the middle. The CDR3 runs to 11 residues. Germline CDR1 reads LGHDT; CDR2 reads YNNKEL (reference sequence). Here the CDR3 reads CASSLSDIQYF. The CDR3 region has the DNA TGTGCCAGCAGCCTATCGGACATTCAGTACTTC.

V and J are TRBV5-4 and TRBJ2-7, with 13 bases that match TRBD2. V shed 4 bases and J 7 bases; nucleotides not matched to a gene: 11. Looked up from germline, CDR1 is SGHNT and CDR2 is YYREEE (reference sequence). The CDR3 sequence is 16 residues long. CDR3 loop: CASSGATGLAGREQYF. CDR3 DNA sequence: TGTGCCAGCAGCGGAGCCACGGGACTAGCGGGAAGGGAGCAGTACTTC.

The CDR3 DNA reads as TGTGCCAGCAGCCCCCAACCCGGGACAGGGGGCAAAGAGACCCAGTACTTC. It is translated as CASSPQPGTGGKETQYF. This sequence joins TRBV16 and TRBJ2-5, with 12 bases lining up with TRBD1. Germline V gene data show CDR1 as KGHSY and CDR2 as FQNENV. The CDR3 extends over 17 amino acids. V was pared by 4 bases and J by 3 bases, with 9 bases of the junction left unmatched.